This T cell receptor (beta chain) was profiled in a study of radiotherapy plus CTLA-4 blockade in lung cancer. Across the study: 15% to 20% of enrolled patients responded objectively, and roughly 31% had disease control. Study-wide findings and caveats: TCR clones originating in tumors grew in number in blood after radiotherapy plus ipilimumab. Response was reportedly best predicted by early blood T cell clone dynamics, with interferon-beta.

Trimming removed 8 bases from V and 6 bases from J, with 15 bases in between. CDR3 length equals 13 residues. Germline lookup yields CDR1 LNHDA and CDR2 SQIVND (reference sequence). This clone is medium-sized (0.01 to 0.1%) within its sample. What it binds is unknown. Only in-frame clones appear in the TCRdb table, and some are missing; sequencing was by immunoSEQ multiplex PCR. This sample yields 50,000 to 65,000 clones, of which just under 85% are seen a single time; 6% to 7.5% belongs to the top ten. Sample: peripheral blood, taken from a patient treated with radiotherapy plus ipilimumab. This TCR derives from a human donor with non-small cell lung cancer whose response to radiotherapy plus ipilimumab could not be evaluated. The chain carries TRBV19 and TRBJ2-3; weak D call: TRBD1 (6 bases). CDR3 loop: CASGGRGGDTQYF. The CDR3 bases are TGTGCCAGTGGTGGCAGGGGCGGGGATACGCAGTATTTT.